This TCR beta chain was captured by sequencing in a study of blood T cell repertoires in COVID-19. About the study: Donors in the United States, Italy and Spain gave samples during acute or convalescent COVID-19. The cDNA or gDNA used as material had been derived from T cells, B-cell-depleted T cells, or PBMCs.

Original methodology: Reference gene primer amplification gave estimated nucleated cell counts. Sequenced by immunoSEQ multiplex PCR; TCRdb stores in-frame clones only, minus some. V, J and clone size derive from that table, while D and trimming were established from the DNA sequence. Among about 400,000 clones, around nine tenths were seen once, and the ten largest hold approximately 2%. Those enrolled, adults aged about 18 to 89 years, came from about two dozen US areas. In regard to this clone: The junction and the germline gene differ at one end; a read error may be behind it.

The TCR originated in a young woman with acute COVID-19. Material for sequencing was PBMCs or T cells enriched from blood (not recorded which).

CDR3 loop: CASSLDAGTRSTDTQYF. For the CDR3, the DNA is TGTGCCAGCAGCCTAGACGCCGGGACTAGGAGCACAGATACGCAGTATTTT. The chain has TRBV11-2 and TRBJ2-3, with 8 bases identical to TRBD2. The CDR3 extends over 17 amino acids. The V gene's germline CDR1 is SGHAT and CDR2 FQNNGV.